These 19 T cell receptor beta chains came from one sample sequenced in a study of T-cell memory formation after mild COVID-19. TCRdb recomputed calls from the 5' RACE reads with MiXCR, one row per CDR3 protein. The sample has about half a million distinct CDR3 sequences; around a sixth are singletons. Input material: PBMCs or a T cell subset sorted from them (not recorded which). Every receptor here comes from an adult woman who had mild COVID-19 (a few samples of this study predate the infection). Cell type and time point are not known.

The table lists this clonotype with a few counts. The chain joins TRBV24-1 to TRBJ2-5; 9 bases are a match to TRBD2. Germline V gene sequence: CDR1 KGHDR, CDR2 SFDVKD. The ends lost 3 bases at V and 2 bases at J; junction bases unmatched: 3. CDR3 length equals 15 residues. CDR3 coding DNA: TGTGCCACCAGTGATCTAGCGGGGTCACAAGAGACCCAGTACTTC. Its protein is CATSDLAGSQETQYF.

This clonotype was counted a few times. The CDR3 protein is CATSEGFGAEAFF. In DNA, the CDR3 is TGTGCCACCAGTGAAGGGTTTGGGGCTGAAGCTTTCTTT. The V and J genes are TRBV24-1 and TRBJ1-1; D gene unclear. This CDR3 is built from 13 residues. Germline V gives CDR1 KGHDR, CDR2 SFDVKD. V gave up 4 bases and J gave up 6 bases, with 11 bases separating them.

To note about this clonotype: Relative to the germline gene, one junction end is altered; a read error may explain this. The J gene is TRBJ2-7, the V gene TRBV6-2 or TRBV6-3; tentative D call: TRBD2 (5 bases). The CDR3 runs 11 residues. Germline V CDR1 and CDR2: MNHEY, SVGEGT. CDR3 in DNA: TGTGCCAGCTACTACGTCGGGAAGCAGCACTTC. Amino acid sequence: CASYYVGKQHF.

This clonotype was counted only a few times. DNA of the CDR3: TGTGCCAGCTCTCCTACCCCAGGGGGCTGGAATTCACCCCTCCACTTT. It encodes CASSPTPGGWNSPLHF. The chain joins TRBV18 to TRBJ1-6; 8 bases align to TRBD1. The J segment lost 7 bases and the V segment lost 6 bases, leaving 11 bases of the junction unmatched. This CDR3 contains 16 residues. CDR1 KGHSH and CDR2 LQKENI come from the germline V gene.

This clonotype was found a few times. This chain joins TRBV7-8 and TRBJ2-1; D is unresolved. There are 14 residues in the CDR3. In germline, CDR1 is SGHVS, CDR2 FQNEAQ. V lost 5 bases and J 5 bases, leaving 13 bases between the germline ends. CDR3 sequence reads: CASSAPPLDNEQFF. The CDR3 coding sequence is TGTGCCAGCAGCGCCCCCCCCCTCGACAATGAGCAGTTCTTC.

This clonotype turned up a few times. CDR3 coding DNA: TGCGCCAGCAGCCATTCCCGAAAGCGGGATGAGCAGTTCTTC. Translating gives CASSHSRKRDEQFF. This chain connects TRBV4-3 to TRBJ2-1, with a possible D match to TRBD2 (6 bases). The CDR3 contains 14 residues. CDR1 and CDR2 (germline): LGHNA, YSLEER. Trimming took off 3 bases at V and 8 bases at J, with 14 bases between the two ends.

CDR3 loop: CASSKDYLSTDTQYF. CDR3 DNA sequence: TGTGCCAGCAGCAAGGACTACCTTAGCACAGATACGCAGTATTTT. The V and J genes are TRBV7-2 and TRBJ2-3, with a possible D match to TRBD2 (6 bases). From germline, CDR1 is SGHTA and CDR2 FQGNSA. V shed 5 bases and J shed 0 bases, with 12 bases lying between them. CDR3 length: 15 amino acids.

The chain recombines TRBV7-2 with TRBJ2-2; D remains ambiguous. From germline, CDR1 is SGHTA and CDR2 FQGNSA. Trimming cost V 2 bases and J 4 bases, with 11 bases left between them. This CDR3 is built from 15 residues. The CDR3 nucleotides read TGTGCCAGCAGCTTAACCCACGACTTCACCGGGGAGCTGTTTTTT. It specifies CASSLTHDFTGELFF.

This clonotype was counted a few times. The rearrangement joins TRBV7-2 to TRBJ2-7; a possible D gene is TRBD2 (7 bases). Germline V lookup: CDR1 SGHTA, CDR2 FQGNSA. V lost 5 bases, J lost 3 bases, and 17 bases lay in between. The CDR3 extends over 15 amino acids. CDR3 sequence: CASSIKGGDYYEQYF. The CDR3 nucleotides are TGTGCCAGCAGCATAAAGGGGGGGGACTACTACGAGCAGTACTTC.

This clonotype was detected only a few times. The CDR3 DNA reads as TGTGCCAGCAGTGTAGCGGTTTCCTACAATGAGCAGTTCTTC. It codes for CASSVAVSYNEQFF. The J gene is TRBJ2-1, the V gene TRBV25-1, with D possibly matching TRBD2 (6 bases). Germline assignment: CDR1 MGHDK and CDR2 SYGVNS. The germline V and J ends were trimmed by 4 bases and 1 base, with 8 bases remaining between them. The CDR3 is made up of 14 amino acids.

This clonotype was seen only a few times. The rearrangement uses TRBV7-3 and TRBJ2-2; the D gene is possibly TRBD1 (6 bases). The CDR3 contains 17 residues. The germline CDR1 and CDR2 sequences are SGHTA and FQGTGA. V was cut by 5 bases and J by 1 base, with 17 bases left in between. CDR3 protein: CASSLPGDTKNTGELFF. DNA of the CDR3: TGTGCCAGCAGCCTGCCCGGGGACACCAAGAACACCGGGGAGCTGTTTTTT.

The rearrangement uses TRBV19 and TRBJ1-2; D unclear. V lost 5 bases and J lost 4, with 17 bases in between. The CDR3 contains 15 residues. Germline V lookup: CDR1 LNHDA, CDR2 SQIVND (reference sequence). CDR3 nucleotides: TGTGCCAGTAGTTCGACGGGTAGCTTGAGCTATGGCTACACCTTC. Amino acids: CASSSTGSLSYGYTF.

The table lists this clonotype with a few counts. The chain has TRBV12-3 or TRBV12-4 and TRBJ2-4, with 16 bases identical to TRBD2. CDR3 length equals 19 residues. V lost 6 bases and J lost 3; bases outside the gene matches: 11. Here the CDR3 reads CASSRGTSGGAFVKNIQYF. The CDR3 DNA is TGTGCCAGCAGCCGCGGGACTAGCGGGGGGGCATTTGTCAAAAACATTCAGTACTTC.

The chain uses TRBV12-3 or TRBV12-4 and TRBJ1-5; D may be TRBD1 (6 bases). CDR3 length: 14 amino acids. The CDR3 reads CAFSGAGSNQPQHF. CDR3 bases: TGTGCGTTCTCAGGGGCGGGGAGCAATCAGCCCCAGCATTTT.

V gene TRBV10-3 combines with J gene TRBJ2-3; no reliable D call. The CDR3 spans 11 residues. Germline V gives CDR1 ENHRY, CDR2 SYGVKD. V lost 10 bases, J lost 3 bases, and 8 bases lay in between. The CDR3 is CASGETDTQYF. CDR3 nucleotides: TGTGCCAGCGGCGAAACAGATACGCAGTATTTT.

The V and J genes are TRBV7-2 and TRBJ2-5; 11 bases line up with TRBD2. CDR1 SGHTA and CDR2 FQGNSA come from the germline V gene. V lost 0 bases and J lost 5; bases outside the gene matches: 8. The CDR3 length is 17 residues. The CDR3 bases are TGTGCCAGCAGCTTAGCGAACCCTAGCGGGGGGCGGGAGACCCAGTACTTC. Translation gives CASSLANPSGGRETQYF.

The chain is built from TRBV20-1 and TRBJ1-4; 8 bases line up with TRBD1. V was clipped by 3 bases and J by 8 bases; unmatched bases: 11. The germline V gene has CDR1 DFQATT and CDR2 SNEGSKA (reference sequence). The CDR3 is 15 residues long. The DNA of the CDR3 is TGCAGTGCTAGTGGCCTACCGGGACAGGAGGAAAAACTGTTTTTT. This gives the protein CSASGLPGQEEKLFF.

This chain links TRBV2 with TRBJ2-7, with D unclear. Germline V gene lookup returns CDR1 SNHLY and CDR2 FYNNEI. Deletions cut 2 bases from V and 1 base from J, with 12 bases between. CDR3 length: 15 residues. CDR3 coding DNA: TGTGCCAGCAGTGAAACCTTAACAGCTTCCTACGAGCAGTACTTC. This sequence encodes CASSETLTASYEQYF.

The chain recombines TRBV18 with TRBJ2-7, with TRBD1 identical over 7 bases. Germline V CDR1 and CDR2: KGHSH, LQKENI. V was clipped by 3 bases and J by 1 base; unmatched bases: 3. This CDR3 has 14 residues. CDR3: CASSPNRGSYEQYF. The CDR3 nucleotides read TGTGCCAGCTCACCGAACAGGGGTTCCTACGAGCAGTACTTC.